This TCR beta chain originates from a study of blood T cell repertoires in COVID-19. The overall study: Acute and convalescent COVID-19 samples came from the United States, Italy and Spain. The cDNA or gDNA used as material had been derived from T cells, B-cell-depleted T cells, or PBMCs.

Trimming cost V 5 bases and J 3 bases; bases outside gene matches: 3. The CDR3 runs to 13 residues. The germline V gene has CDR1 SGHTA and CDR2 FQGTGA. Data came from immunoSEQ multiplex PCR; TCRdb stores just in-frame clones and leaves some out. The sample records approximately 50,000 clones, 65% to 90% being singletons. The clonotype originates from a human donor in a cohort sampled during active COVID-19. The chain joins TRBV7-3 to TRBJ2-5; 7 nucleotides align to TRBD1. Sequencing input: peripheral blood. CDR3 nucleotide sequence: TGTGCCAGCAGCGGTACAGGGGAAGAGACCCAGTACTTC. It encodes CASSGTGEETQYF. Full variable domain (missing parts from reference TRBV7-3 and TRBJ2-5): GAGVSQTPSNKVTEKGKYVELRCDPISGHTALYWYRQSLGQGPEFLIYFQGTGAADDSGLPNDRFFAVRPEGSVSTLKIQRTERGDSAVYLCASSGTGEETQYFGPGTRLLVL.